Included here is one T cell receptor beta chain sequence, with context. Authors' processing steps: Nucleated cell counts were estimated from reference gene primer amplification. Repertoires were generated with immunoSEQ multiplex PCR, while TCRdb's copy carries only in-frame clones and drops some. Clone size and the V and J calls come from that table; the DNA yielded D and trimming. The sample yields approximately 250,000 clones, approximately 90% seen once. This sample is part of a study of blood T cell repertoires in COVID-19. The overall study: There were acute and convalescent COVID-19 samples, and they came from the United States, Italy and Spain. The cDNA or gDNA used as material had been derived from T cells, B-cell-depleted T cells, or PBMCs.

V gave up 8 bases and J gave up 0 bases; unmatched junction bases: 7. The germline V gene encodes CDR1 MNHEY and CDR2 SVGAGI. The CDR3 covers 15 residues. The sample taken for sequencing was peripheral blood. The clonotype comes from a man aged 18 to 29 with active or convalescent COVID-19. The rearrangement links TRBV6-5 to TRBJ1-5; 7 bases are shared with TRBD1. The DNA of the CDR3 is TGTGCCAGCCACAGGGGACAGTATAGCAATCAGCCCCAGCATTTT. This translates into CASHRGQYSNQPQHF.